This T cell receptor (beta chain) was observed in a study of shared clonotypes between healthy human individuals. Looking at the study overall: Participating donors consisted of a couple of women and three men aged 18 to 49. Study-wide results and caveats: Incomplete sequencing of sorted subsets was indicated by rarefaction despite large depth.

The table came from immunoSEQ multiplex PCR; TCRdb's copy has only in-frame clones and leaves some out. This sample yields some 800,000 clones, of which nearly 95% are seen a single time; about 25% belongs to the top ten. In regard to this clone: Its matching antigen is unknown.

Naive CD8 cells lacked CD45RO and underwent positive selection for CCR7, leaving out terminally differentiated effector memory CD45RA+ cells. Trimming removed 3 bases from V and 4 bases from J, with 10 bases in between. The CDR3 is 14 residues long. The V gene's germline CDR1 is MNHNS and CDR2 SASEGT. Sequencing was carried out using naive CD8+ T cells sorted from blood. The TCR was taken from a man aged 30-40 years in good health. The chain employs TRBV6-1 and TRBJ1-3; maybe TRBD1 (5 bases). The DNA of the CDR3 is TGTGCCAGCAGTGACAGGGTATCAGGAAACACCATATATTTT. Its translation: CASSDRVSGNTIYF.